The rows below give T cell receptor beta chains drawn from one sample of a study of blood T cell repertoires in COVID-19. Using immunoSEQ multiplex PCR, the repertoire was profiled, and TCRdb retains in-frame clones only, with some absent. Of approximately 260,000 clones listed, 80% to 90% were seen once; the top ten hold approximately 6.6%. The source material was PBMCs or T cells enriched from blood (not recorded which). These receptors were collected from a woman aged 50 to 60 who had been exposed to COVID-19. Each CDR3 is given with its conserved first and last residue. Each record gives: clone size, D gene, J gene, V gene, CDR3 protein, CDR3 DNA. The D gene is left open where the match is weak. Expanded clones get a size class; other rows say once, few or many, or leave the size out.

-,TRBD2,TRBJ2-7,TRBV2,CASRGTNSYEQYF,TGTGCCAGCAGGGGGACTAACTCCTACGAGCAGTACTTC
-,TRBD1,TRBJ1-2,TRBV27,CASSLMGQNYGYTF,TGTGCCAGCAGTCTCATGGGACAGAACTATGGCTACACCTTC
-,TRBD1,TRBJ2-1,TRBV6-7,CASSRPTGDILNEQFF,TGTGCCAGCAGTCGCCCGACAGGGGATATATTGAATGAGCAGTTCTTC
-,-,TRBJ1-3,TRBV19,CASSAYVGQASSGNTIYF,TGTGCCAGTAGTGCGTATGTGGGACAAGCAAGCTCTGGAAACACCATATATTTT
-,TRBD1,TRBJ2-7,TRBV10-1,CASSAGGNEQYF,TGCGCCAGCAGTGCAGGGGGCAACGAGCAGTACTTC
-,TRBD1,TRBJ1-4,TRBV28,CASSLFVFEDRGLRTNEKLFF,TGTGCCAGCAGTTTATTCGTATTTGAGGACAGGGGGCTGAGGACTAATGAAAAACTGTTTTTT
-,-,TRBJ1-3,TRBV7-2,CASSLFTTLSGNTIYF,TGTGCCAGCAGCTTATTTACGACTCTCTCTGGAAACACCATATATTTT
-,TRBD1,TRBJ1-5,TRBV6-5,CASSYSQGAGQPQHF,TGTGCCAGCAGTTACAGTCAGGGGGCGGGTCAGCCCCAGCATTTT
few,-,TRBJ2-5,TRBV2,CASRVDSKSETQYF,TGTGCCAGCAGAGTCGACAGCAAGTCAGAGACCCAGTACTTC
few,TRBD1,TRBJ2-5,TRBV12-3/TRBV12-4,CASSRTGGGTQYF,TGTGCCAGCAGCAGGACAGGGGGCGGGACCCAGTACTTC
many,-,TRBJ2-7,TRBV14,CASSQVKESRQYF,TGTGCCAGCAGCCAAGTAAAGGAGAGCAGACAGTACTTC
few,-,TRBJ2-6,TRBV29-1,CSVEDRDGNGANVLTF,TGCAGCGTTGAAGATCGAGACGGGAATGGGGCCAACGTCCTGACTTTC
-,TRBD1,TRBJ2-5,TRBV7-9,CASSSGTGRSRETQYF,TGTGCCAGCAGCTCCGGGACAGGTCGGAGTAGGGAGACCCAGTACTTC
-,TRBD2,TRBJ2-7,TRBV2,CASSGILAGGREQYF,TGTGCCAGCAGTGGGATCCTAGCGGGGGGGCGAGAGCAGTACTTC
-,-,TRBJ1-5,TRBV27,CASSRRDSNQPQHF,TGTGCCAGCAGCCGACGGGATAGCAATCAGCCCCAGCATTTT
-,TRBD1,TRBJ1-2,TRBV20-1,CSASPWTGRGNYGYTF,TGCAGTGCTAGTCCCTGGACAGGAAGGGGTAACTATGGCTACACCTTC